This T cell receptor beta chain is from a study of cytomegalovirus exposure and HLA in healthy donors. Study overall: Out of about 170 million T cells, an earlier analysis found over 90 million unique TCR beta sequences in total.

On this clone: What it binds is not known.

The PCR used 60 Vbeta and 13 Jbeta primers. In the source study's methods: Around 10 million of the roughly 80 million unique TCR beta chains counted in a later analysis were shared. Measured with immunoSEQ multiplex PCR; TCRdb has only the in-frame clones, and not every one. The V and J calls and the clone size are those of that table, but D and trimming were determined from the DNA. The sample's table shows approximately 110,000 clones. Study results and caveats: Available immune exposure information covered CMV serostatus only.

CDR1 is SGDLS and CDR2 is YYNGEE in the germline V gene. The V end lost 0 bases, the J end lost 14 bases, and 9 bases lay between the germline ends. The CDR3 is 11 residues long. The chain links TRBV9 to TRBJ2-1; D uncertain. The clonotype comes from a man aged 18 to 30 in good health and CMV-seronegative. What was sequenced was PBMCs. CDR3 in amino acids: CASSVATLEFF. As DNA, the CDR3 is TGTGCCAGCAGCGTAGCTACCCTCGAGTTCTTC. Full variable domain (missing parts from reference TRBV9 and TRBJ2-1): DSGVTQTPKHLITATGQRVTLRCSPRSGDLSVYWYQQSLDQGLQFLIQYYNGEERAKGNILERFSAQQFPDLHSELNLSSLELGDSALYFCASSVATLEFFGPGTRLTVL.